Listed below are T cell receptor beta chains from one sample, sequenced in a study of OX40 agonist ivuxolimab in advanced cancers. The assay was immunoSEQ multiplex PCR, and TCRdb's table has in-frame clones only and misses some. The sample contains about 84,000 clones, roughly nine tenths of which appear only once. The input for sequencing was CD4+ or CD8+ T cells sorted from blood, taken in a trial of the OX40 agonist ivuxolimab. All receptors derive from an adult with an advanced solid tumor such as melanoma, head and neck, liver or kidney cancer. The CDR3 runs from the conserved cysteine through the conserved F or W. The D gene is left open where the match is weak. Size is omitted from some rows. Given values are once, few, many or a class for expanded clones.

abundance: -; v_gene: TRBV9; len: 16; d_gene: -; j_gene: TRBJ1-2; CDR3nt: TGTGCCAGCAGCGTAGGTTTTAGTGGGGGGGCTGATGGCTACACCTTC; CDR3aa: CASSVGFSGGADGYTF
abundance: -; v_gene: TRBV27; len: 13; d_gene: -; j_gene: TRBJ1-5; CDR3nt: TGTGCCAGCAGCAAGCAGGGGTTCCAGCCCCAGCATTTT; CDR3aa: CASSKQGFQPQHF
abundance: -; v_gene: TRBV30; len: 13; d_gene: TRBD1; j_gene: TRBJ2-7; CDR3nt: TGTGCCTGGAGTGGGACAGGGATTTACGAGCAGTACTTC; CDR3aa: CAWSGTGIYEQYF
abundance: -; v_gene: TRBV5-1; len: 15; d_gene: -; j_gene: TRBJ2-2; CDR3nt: TGCGCCAGCAGCTTGGACAGGGTGAACACCGGGGAGCTGTTTTTT; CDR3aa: CASSLDRVNTGELFF
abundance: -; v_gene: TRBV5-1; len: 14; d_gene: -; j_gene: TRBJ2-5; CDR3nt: TGCGCCAGCAGCTTGGGGGGGGCGCAAGAGACCCAGTACTTC; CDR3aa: CASSLGGAQETQYF
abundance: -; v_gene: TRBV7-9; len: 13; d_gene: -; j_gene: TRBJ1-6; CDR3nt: TGTGCCAGCAGCTTTGCCCAAAATTCACCCCTCCACTTT; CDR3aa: CASSFAQNSPLHF
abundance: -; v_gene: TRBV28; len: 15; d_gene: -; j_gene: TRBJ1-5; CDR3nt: TGTGCCAGCAGTTTCGACGGGTGGGTGGCTCAGCCCCAGCATTTT; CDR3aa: CASSFDGWVAQPQHF
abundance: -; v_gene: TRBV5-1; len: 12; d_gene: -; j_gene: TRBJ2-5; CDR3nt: TGCGCCAGCAGCTCAAACCAAGAGACCCAGTACTTC; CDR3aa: CASSSNQETQYF
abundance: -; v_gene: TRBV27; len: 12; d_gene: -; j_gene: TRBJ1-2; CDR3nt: TGTGCCAGCAGTTTATCAGGAGCAGGCTACACCTTC; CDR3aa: CASSLSGAGYTF
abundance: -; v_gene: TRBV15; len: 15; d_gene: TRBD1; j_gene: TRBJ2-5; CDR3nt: TGTGCCACCAGCACCGGGGACAGGGGTACTGAGACCCAGTACTTC; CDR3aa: CATSTGDRGTETQYF
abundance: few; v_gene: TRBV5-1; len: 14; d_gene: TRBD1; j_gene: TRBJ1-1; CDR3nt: TGCGCCAGCAGCTTGTTGGGACAGGGGACTGAAGCTTTCTTT; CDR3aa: CASSLLGQGTEAFF
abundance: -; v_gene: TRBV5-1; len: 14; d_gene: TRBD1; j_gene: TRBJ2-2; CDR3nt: TGCGCCAGTCGAAGACAGGGTGTTCCCGGGGAGCTGTTTTTT; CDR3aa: CASRRQGVPGELFF
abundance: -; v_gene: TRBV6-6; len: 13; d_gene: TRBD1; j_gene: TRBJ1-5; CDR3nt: TGTGCCAGCAGTGATACAGGGGCCGGGCCCCAGCATTTT; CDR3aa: CASSDTGAGPQHF
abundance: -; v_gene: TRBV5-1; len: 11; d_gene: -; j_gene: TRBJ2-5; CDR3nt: TGCGCCAGCAGTCAACAAGAGACCCAGTACTTC; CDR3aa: CASSQQETQYF
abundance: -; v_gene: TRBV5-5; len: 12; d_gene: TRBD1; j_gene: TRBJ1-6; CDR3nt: TGTGCCAGCTCAGGGGGTAATTCACCCCTCCACTTT; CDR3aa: CASSGGNSPLHF
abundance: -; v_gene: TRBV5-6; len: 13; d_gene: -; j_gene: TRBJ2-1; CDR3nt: TGTGCCAGCAGCTTGAATATCGGGAATGAGCAGTTCTTC; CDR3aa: CASSLNIGNEQFF
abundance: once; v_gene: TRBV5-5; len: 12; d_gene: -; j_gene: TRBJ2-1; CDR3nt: TGTGCCAGCAGCTTCCCTCGGGGTGAGCAGTTCTTC; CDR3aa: CASSFPRGEQFF
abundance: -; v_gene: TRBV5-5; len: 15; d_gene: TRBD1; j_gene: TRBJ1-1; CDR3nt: TGTGCCAGCAGCTTGGTTGGGACAGGGGGCGCGGGAGCTTTCTTT; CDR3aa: CASSLVGTGGAGAFF
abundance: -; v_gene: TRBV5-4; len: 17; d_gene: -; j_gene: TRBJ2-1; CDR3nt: TGTGCCAGCAGCCCGGTGGGCCAGCACCCTGATTACAATGAGCAGTTCTTC; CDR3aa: CASSPVGQHPDYNEQFF
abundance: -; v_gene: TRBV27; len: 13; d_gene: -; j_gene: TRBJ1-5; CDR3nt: TGTGCCAGCAGTTTAAATCTCGGCCAGGGGCAGCATTTT; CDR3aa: CASSLNLGQGQHF
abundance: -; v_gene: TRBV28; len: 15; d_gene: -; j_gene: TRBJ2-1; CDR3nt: TGTGCCAGCAGATACCGTGAAAGCTCCTACAATGAGCAGTTCTTC; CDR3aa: CASRYRESSYNEQFF
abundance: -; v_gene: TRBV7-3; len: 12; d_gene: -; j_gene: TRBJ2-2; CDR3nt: TGTGCCAGCAGCTATCAAGGCGGGGAGCTGTTTTTT; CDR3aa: CASSYQGGELFF
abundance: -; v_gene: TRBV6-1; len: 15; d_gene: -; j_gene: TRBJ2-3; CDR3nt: TGTGCCAGCATGCCGGGCCCAGGGTGGACAGATACGCAGTATTTT; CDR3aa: CASMPGPGWTDTQYF
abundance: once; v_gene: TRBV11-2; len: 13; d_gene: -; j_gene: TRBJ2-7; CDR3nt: TGTGCCAGCAGCTTACGTAGAACAGGCGAGCAGTACTTC; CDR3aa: CASSLRRTGEQYF
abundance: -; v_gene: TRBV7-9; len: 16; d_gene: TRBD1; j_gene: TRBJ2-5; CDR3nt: TGTGCCAGCAGCTTAGGTGGGACAGGTAGTAAAGAGACCCAGTACTTC; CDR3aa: CASSLGGTGSKETQYF
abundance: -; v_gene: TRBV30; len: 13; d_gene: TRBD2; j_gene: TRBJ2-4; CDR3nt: TGTGCCTGGAGTGGACTAGCGGGAAACATTCAGTACTTC; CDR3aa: CAWSGLAGNIQYF
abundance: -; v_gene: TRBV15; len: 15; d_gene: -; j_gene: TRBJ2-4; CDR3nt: TGTGCCACCAGCAGAGAAAGGATAGCCAAAAACATTCAGTACTTC; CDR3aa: CATSRERIAKNIQYF
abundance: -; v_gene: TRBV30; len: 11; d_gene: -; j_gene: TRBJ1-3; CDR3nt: TGTGCCTGGAGTGGTGAGAACACCATATATTTT; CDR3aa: CAWSGENTIYF
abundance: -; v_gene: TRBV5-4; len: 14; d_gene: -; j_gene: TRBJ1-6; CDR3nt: TGTGCCAGCAGCTTGGGGCAGGCTAATTCACCCCTCCACTTT; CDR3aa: CASSLGQANSPLHF
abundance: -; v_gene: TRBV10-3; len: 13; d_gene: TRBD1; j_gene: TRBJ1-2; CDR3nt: TGTGCCAGCTCCGGGACAGGGACTGATGGCTACACCTTC; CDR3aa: CASSGTGTDGYTF
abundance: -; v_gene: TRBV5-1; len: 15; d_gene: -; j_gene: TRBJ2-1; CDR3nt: TGCGCCAGCAGCTTGGGGCGGGTATCCTACAATGAGCAGTTCTTC; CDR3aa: CASSLGRVSYNEQFF
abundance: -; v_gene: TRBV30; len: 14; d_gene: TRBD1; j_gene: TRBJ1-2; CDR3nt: TGTGCCCAGAGGGCTCGGACAGGGGGTGATGGCTACACCTTC; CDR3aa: CAQRARTGGDGYTF
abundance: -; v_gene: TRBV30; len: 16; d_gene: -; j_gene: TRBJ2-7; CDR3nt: TGTGCCTGGAGTGCCTTCGGACACCCAGTACCCTACGAGCAGTACTTC; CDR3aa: CAWSAFGHPVPYEQYF
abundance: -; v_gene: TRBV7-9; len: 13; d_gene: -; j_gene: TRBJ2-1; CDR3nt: TGTGCCAGCAGCTTAGGGCAAGGCAATGAGCAGTTCTTC; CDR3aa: CASSLGQGNEQFF
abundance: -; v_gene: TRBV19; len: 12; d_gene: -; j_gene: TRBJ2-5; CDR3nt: TGTGCCAGTTCCGGGGGCAAAGAGACCCAGTACTTC; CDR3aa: CASSGGKETQYF
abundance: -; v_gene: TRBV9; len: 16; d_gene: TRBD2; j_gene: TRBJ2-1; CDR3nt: TGTGCCAGCAGCAAAGCGGGGGGGCCATCGAGGAATGAGCAGTTCTTC; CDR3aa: CASSKAGGPSRNEQFF
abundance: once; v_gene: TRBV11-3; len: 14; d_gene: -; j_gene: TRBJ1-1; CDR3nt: TGTGCCAGCAGCCCCGAGGGGGGTAGTACTGAAGCTTTCTTT; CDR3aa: CASSPEGGSTEAFF
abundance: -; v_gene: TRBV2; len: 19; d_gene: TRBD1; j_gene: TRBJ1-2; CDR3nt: TGTGCCAGCAGTGATATCCGTGGGACAGGGAGAGATGTTAACTATGGCTACACCTTC; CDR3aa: CASSDIRGTGRDVNYGYTF
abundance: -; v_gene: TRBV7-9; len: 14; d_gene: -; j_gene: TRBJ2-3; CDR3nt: TGTGCCAGCAGAAGACATGGGGAGACAGATACGCAGTATTTT; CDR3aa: CASRRHGETDTQYF
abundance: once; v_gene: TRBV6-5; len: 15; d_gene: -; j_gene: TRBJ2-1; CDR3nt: TGTGCCAGCAGTTACAGGGGGTTAAGGGGCAATGAGCAGTTCTTC; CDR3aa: CASSYRGLRGNEQFF
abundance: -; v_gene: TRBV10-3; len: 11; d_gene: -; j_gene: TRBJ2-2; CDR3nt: TGTGCCATCAGTCGGGGAGGGGAGCTGTTTTTT; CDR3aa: CAISRGGELFF
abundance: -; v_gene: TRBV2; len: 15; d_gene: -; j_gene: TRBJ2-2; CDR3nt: TGTGCCAGCAGTGAAGACGCCCTGAACACCGGGGAGCTGTTTTTT; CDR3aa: CASSEDALNTGELFF
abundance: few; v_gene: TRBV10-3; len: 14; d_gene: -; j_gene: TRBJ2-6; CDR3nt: TGTGCCATCAGTGCAGGGGCTGGGGCCAACGTCCTGACTTTC; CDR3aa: CAISAGAGANVLTF
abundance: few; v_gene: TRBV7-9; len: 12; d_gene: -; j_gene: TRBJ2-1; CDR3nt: TGTGCCAGCAGCGAAGACAGCAATGAGCAGTTCTTC; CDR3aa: CASSEDSNEQFF
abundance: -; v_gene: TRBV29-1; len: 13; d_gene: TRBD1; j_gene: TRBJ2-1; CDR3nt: TGCAGCGCTGGATCGGACAGGGGTAATGAGCAGTTCTTC; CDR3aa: CSAGSDRGNEQFF
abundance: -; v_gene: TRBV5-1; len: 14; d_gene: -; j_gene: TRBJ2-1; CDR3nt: TGCGCCAGCAGCCCTTGGACTGGGAGAGATGAGCAGTTCTTC; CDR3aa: CASSPWTGRDEQFF
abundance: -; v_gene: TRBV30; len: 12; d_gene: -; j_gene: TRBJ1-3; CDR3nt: TGTGCCTGGAGTTGGCAGTGGGACACCATATATTTT; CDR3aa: CAWSWQWDTIYF
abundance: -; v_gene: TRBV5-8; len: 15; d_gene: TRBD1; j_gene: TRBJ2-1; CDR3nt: TGTGCCAGCAGCAAAGGACAGGGGGCGAGAAATGAGCAGTTCTTC; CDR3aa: CASSKGQGARNEQFF
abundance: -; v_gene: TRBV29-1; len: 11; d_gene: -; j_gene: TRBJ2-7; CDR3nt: TGCAGCTGCGGCACTTCCTACGAGCAGTACTTC; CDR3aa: CSCGTSYEQYF
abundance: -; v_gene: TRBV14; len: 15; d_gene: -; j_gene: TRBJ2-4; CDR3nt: TGTGCCAGCAGCCCCGCCCTACTAGCCAAAAACATTCAGTACTTC; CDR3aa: CASSPALLAKNIQYF
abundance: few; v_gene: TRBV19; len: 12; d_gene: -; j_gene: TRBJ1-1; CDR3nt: TGTGCCAGTAGTATCGTGGGTGCGGGTGCTTTCTTT; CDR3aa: CASSIVGAGAFF
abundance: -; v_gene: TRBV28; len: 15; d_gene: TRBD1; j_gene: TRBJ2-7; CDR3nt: TGTGCCAGCCTCCCCACCGGGACAGGGGTTTACGAGCAGTACTTC; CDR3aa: CASLPTGTGVYEQYF
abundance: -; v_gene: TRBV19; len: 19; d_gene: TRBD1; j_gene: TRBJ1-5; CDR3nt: TGTGCCAGTAGTATACGTGCCGGGACAGGGAATCGCGCATGGCAGCCCCAGCATTTT; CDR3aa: CASSIRAGTGNRAWQPQHF
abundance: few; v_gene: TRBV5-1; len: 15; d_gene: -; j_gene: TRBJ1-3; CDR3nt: TGCGCCAGCAGCCCGGGACGAAGCTCTGGAAACACCATATATTTT; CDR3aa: CASSPGRSSGNTIYF
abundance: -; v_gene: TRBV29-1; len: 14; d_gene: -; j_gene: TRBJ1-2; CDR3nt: TGCAGCGTTGAAGGCCCTGACAGGCACTATGGCTACACCTTC; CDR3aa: CSVEGPDRHYGYTF